One sample yielded the 3 T cell receptor beta chains listed below, sequenced in a study of cytomegalovirus exposure and HLA in healthy donors. Vbeta (60) and Jbeta (13) primers were used in the PCR. This table comes from immunoSEQ multiplex PCR, and its TCRdb copy is limited to in-frame clones, with some not included. This table holds roughly 200,000 clones, roughly 87% found once. Sequenced sample: PBMCs. These receptor sequences come from a boy between 2 and 15 years old in good health and CMV-seronegative.

The CDR3, as DNA: TGTGCCAGCTCGGGACAAAACACTGAAGCTTTCTTT. It translates to CASSGQNTEAFF. J is TRBJ1-1 and V is TRBV2; possibly TRBD1 for D (6 bases). The CDR3 is 12 residues long. V was pared by 8 bases and J by 2 bases, with 9 bases between. Germline CDR1 and CDR2: SNHLY and FYNNEI.

V and J are TRBV16 and TRBJ1-4; weak D call: TRBD1 (5 bases). CDR3 length equals 16 residues. Germline V gene lookup returns CDR1 KGHSY and CDR2 FQNENV. Trimming took 4 bases from V and 0 from J, leaving 12 bases between them. This CDR3 reads CASSPQGVSTNEKLFF. Here the CDR3 DNA reads TGTGCCAGCAGCCCCCAGGGTGTTTCAACTAATGAAAAACTGTTTTTT. Filled out from reference TRBV16 and TRBJ1-4, the complete variable domain reads GEEVAQTPKHLVRGEGQKAKLYCAPIKGHSYVFWYQQVLKNEFKFLISFQNENVFDETGMPKERFSAKCLPNSPCSLEIQATKLEDSAVYFCASSPQGVSTNEKLFFGSGTQLSVL.

The V call is TRBV10-2, the J call TRBJ1-2, with D tentatively TRBD1 (5 bases). The germline V gene encodes CDR1 WSHSY and CDR2 SAAADI. The CDR3 is 12 amino acids. V lost 7 bases and J lost 3, with 9 bases in between. In nucleotides, the CDR3 is TGCGCCAGCAAAGGGGTGGACTATGGCTACACCTTC. Translation: CASKGVDYGYTF.